The rows below give T cell receptor beta chains drawn from one sample of a study of control samples from healthy donors and cancer patients. Profiled with immunoSEQ multiplex PCR; TCRdb holds only in-frame clones, not every one. The sample includes about 92,000 clones, roughly four fifths of them seen just once. Material: blood. These receptor sequences come from a woman in her sixties or seventies in good health. The CDR3 runs from the conserved cysteine through the conserved F or W. D genes are given only for firm matches. Size tells how often a clone was seen (once, few, many) or the class of an expanded clone, and some rows leave it out.

v_call: TRBV7-9; d_call: -; j_call: TRBJ1-1; clone_size: -; cdr3_aa: CASSLATANTEAFF; cdr3_nt: TGTGCCAGCAGCTTAGCGACAGCGAACACTGAAGCTTTCTTT
v_call: TRBV6-1; d_call: -; j_call: TRBJ2-3; clone_size: -; cdr3_aa: CASSEGWGSTDTQYF; cdr3_nt: TGTGCCAGCAGTGAAGGATGGGGGAGCACAGATACGCAGTATTTT
v_call: TRBV7-6; d_call: -; j_call: TRBJ2-3; clone_size: -; cdr3_aa: CASSLESWVDTQYF; cdr3_nt: TGTGCCAGCAGCTTAGAGTCCTGGGTTGATACGCAGTATTTT
v_call: TRBV19; d_call: TRBD2; j_call: TRBJ2-4; clone_size: few; cdr3_aa: CASSTSGDGLLRDF; cdr3_nt: TGTGCCAGTAGTACTAGCGGGGACGGACTTTTGAGGGACTTC
v_call: TRBV6-2/TRBV6-3; d_call: -; j_call: TRBJ2-5; clone_size: -; cdr3_aa: CASSYLGISETQYF; cdr3_nt: TGTGCCAGCAGTTACCTGGGAATTAGTGAGACCCAGTACTTC
v_call: TRBV18; d_call: -; j_call: TRBJ2-7; clone_size: -; cdr3_aa: CASSKIERTYEQYF; cdr3_nt: TGTGCCAGCTCAAAGATCGAGCGGACCTACGAGCAGTACTTC
v_call: TRBV15; d_call: -; j_call: TRBJ2-5; clone_size: -; cdr3_aa: CATSRAEDQETQYF; cdr3_nt: TGTGCCACCAGCAGAGCTGAGGATCAAGAGACCCAGTACTTC
v_call: TRBV5-1; d_call: -; j_call: TRBJ2-5; clone_size: -; cdr3_aa: CASAGQRQETQYF; cdr3_nt: TGCGCCAGCGCTGGACAGAGACAAGAGACCCAGTACTTC
v_call: TRBV7-9; d_call: -; j_call: TRBJ1-4; clone_size: -; cdr3_aa: CASSLGDPAEKLFF; cdr3_nt: TGTGCCAGCAGCTTAGGGGATCCGGCAGAAAAACTGTTTTTT
v_call: TRBV11-2; d_call: -; j_call: TRBJ1-4; clone_size: -; cdr3_aa: CASSLNEGRGEKLFF; cdr3_nt: TGTGCCAGCAGCTTAAATGAGGGGAGAGGCGAAAAACTGTTTTTT
v_call: TRBV5-4; d_call: TRBD1; j_call: TRBJ1-2; clone_size: -; cdr3_aa: CASRRGQGAIDYGYTF; cdr3_nt: TGTGCCAGCAGGAGGGGACAGGGGGCAATAGACTATGGCTACACCTTC
v_call: TRBV19; d_call: TRBD1; j_call: TRBJ1-2; clone_size: -; cdr3_aa: CASSFRDRGVYGYTF; cdr3_nt: TGTGCCAGTAGTTTCCGGGACAGGGGCGTCTATGGCTACACCTTC
v_call: TRBV11-2; d_call: TRBD2; j_call: TRBJ2-5; clone_size: -; cdr3_aa: CASSLVPPSGGFGTQYF; cdr3_nt: TGTGCCAGCAGCTTAGTACCTCCTAGCGGGGGCTTCGGGACCCAGTACTTC